Shown below are 10 T cell receptor beta chains from a single sample sequenced in a study of T cells in Graves' hyperthyroidism and ophthalmopathy. Amplification targeted TCR beta CDR3 regions from RNA transcripts. The HTBI primer set drove a first-round RT-PCR of the TCR CDR3. Each CDR3 protein gets one entry after TCRdb re-called the multiplex PCR reads with MiXCR. Of around 420,000 distinct CDR3 sequences in the sample, approximately 15% were seen once. The specimen was blood. Every receptor here comes from a woman under 30 with Graves' hyperthyroidism.

This clonotype was detected ten times or more. The rearrangement links TRBV30 to TRBJ1-1; D unclear. The ends were cut back, 5 bases at V and 3 bases at J, with 7 bases in the middle. This CDR3 is 11 amino acids long. Germline V gene data show CDR1 as GTSNPN and CDR2 as SVGIG (reference sequence). The DNA of the CDR3 is TGTGCCTGGGGACTGGACACTGAAGCTTTCTTT. It translates to CAWGLDTEAFF.

This clonotype was picked up a small number of times. With a much larger clone just one base away, this may be a read error. V and J are TRBV7-2 and TRBJ2-5; D may be TRBD1 or TRBD2 (5 bases each). V lost 7 bases and J lost 3, with 12 bases in between. The germline V gene encodes CDR1 SGHTA and CDR2 FQGNSA. The CDR3 loop spans 13 amino acids. CDR3 region: CTSTGTFKETQYF. Written as DNA, the CDR3 is TGTACCAGCACCGGGACCTTCAAAGAGACCCAGTACTTC.

This clonotype was recorded at least ten times. This sequence joins TRBV7-9 and TRBJ2-7; D is possibly TRBD1 or TRBD2 (5 bases each). From germline, CDR1 is SEHNR and CDR2 FQNEAQ (reference sequence). The CDR3 contains 14 residues. The V gene lost 6 bases and the J gene lost 3 bases, with 15 bases spanning the gap. In nucleotides, the CDR3 is TGTGCCAGCAGTTCGACCGGGACGCTCTACGAGCAGTACTTC. It specifies CASSSTGTLYEQYF. The whole variable domain, remainder taken from reference TRBV7-9 and TRBJ2-7, is DTGVSQNPRHKITKRGQNVTFRCDPISEHNRLYWYRQTLGQGPEFLTYFQNEAQLEKSRLLSDRFSAERPKGSFSTLEIQRTEQGDSAMYLCASSSTGTLYEQYFGPGTRLTVT.

This chain links TRBV10-2 with TRBJ2-7, with TRBD1 matching over 9 bases. The trim removed 3 bases at V and 2 bases at J, leaving 11 bases unmatched. The V gene's germline CDR1 is WSHSY and CDR2 SAAADI. The CDR3 loop spans 17 amino acids. CDR3 protein: CASSDTGTGKEPYEQYF. CDR3 coding DNA: TGCGCCAGCAGTGACACCGGGACAGGGAAGGAGCCCTACGAGCAGTACTTC.

The chain links TRBV27 to TRBJ2-3; the D is unclear. Deletions cut 0 bases from V and 5 bases from J, with 3 bases between. The CDR3 sequence is 12 residues long. CDR1 is MNHEY, CDR2 SMNVEV, per germline (reference sequence). CDR3 bases: TGTGCCAGCAGTTTATCGGGAGATACGCAGTATTTT. This translates into CASSLSGDTQYF.

This clonotype was seen many times. The rearrangement joins TRBV29-1 to TRBJ1-1; D gene ambiguous. The CDR3 extends over 12 amino acids. Germline CDR1 SQVTM, CDR2 ANQGSEA. V shed 3 bases and J shed 1 base, with 6 bases lying between them. Here the CDR3 reads CSVDGQNTEAFF. As DNA, the CDR3 is TGCAGCGTTGATGGGCAGAACACTGAAGCTTTCTTT.

This clonotype was seen ten or more times. The V and J genes are TRBV7-2 and TRBJ2-2, with D possibly TRBD2 on 6 matching bases. CDR1 SGHTA and CDR2 FQGNSA come from the germline V gene. V lost 0 bases, J lost 7 bases, and 15 bases lay in between. The CDR3 extends over 16 amino acids. The CDR3 DNA is TGTGCCAGCAGCTTAGCGGTGACTAGTAAGGTCGGGGAGCTGTTTTTT. It specifies CASSLAVTSKVGELFF.

In its sample, this clonotype was seen many times. The V gene is TRBV12-5, the J gene TRBJ1-1; D is ambiguous. Germline lookup yields CDR1 LGHNT and CDR2 FRNRAP. There are 14 residues in the CDR3. The ends were cut back, 1 base at V and 4 bases at J, with 10 bases in the middle. CDR3 protein: CASGLGQGVTEAFF. CDR3 nucleotides: TGTGCTAGTGGTTTGGGACAAGGTGTCACTGAAGCTTTCTTT.

This clonotype was detected many times. The chain has TRBV5-1 and TRBJ1-4; 8 bases match TRBD1. V lost 4 bases to trimming and J lost 0 bases; unmatched junction nucleotides: 8. Looked up from germline, CDR1 is SGHRS and CDR2 is YFSETQ. The CDR3 has 17 amino acids. In DNA form, the CDR3 reads TGCGCCAGCAGCCTGACAGGGGTTGATGCAACTAATGAAAAACTGTTTTTT. Encoded protein: CASSLTGVDATNEKLFF.

J is TRBJ1-3 and V is TRBV4-1; D remains unclear. The V end was cut by 2 bases, the J end by 2 bases, with 7 bases between. The CDR3 runs to 14 residues. CDR1 and CDR2 (germline): MGHRA, YSYEKL. CDR3: CASSQTVPGNTIYF. The CDR3 DNA sequence: TGCGCCAGCAGCCAAACGGTACCTGGAAACACCATATATTTT.